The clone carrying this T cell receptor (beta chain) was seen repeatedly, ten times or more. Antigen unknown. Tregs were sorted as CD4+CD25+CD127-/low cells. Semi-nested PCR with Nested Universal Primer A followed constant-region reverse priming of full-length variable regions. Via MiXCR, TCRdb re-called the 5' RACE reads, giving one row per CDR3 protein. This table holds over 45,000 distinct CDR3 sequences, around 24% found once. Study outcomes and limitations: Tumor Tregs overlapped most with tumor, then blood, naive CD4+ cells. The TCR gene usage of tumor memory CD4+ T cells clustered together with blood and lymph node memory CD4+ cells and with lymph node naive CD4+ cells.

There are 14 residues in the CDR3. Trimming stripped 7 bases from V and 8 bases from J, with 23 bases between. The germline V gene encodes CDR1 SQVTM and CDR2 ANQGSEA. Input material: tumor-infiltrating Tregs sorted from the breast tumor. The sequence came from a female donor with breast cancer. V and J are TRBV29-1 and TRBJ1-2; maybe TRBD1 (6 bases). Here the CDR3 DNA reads TGCAGCGCGGACCATGGACACAGGGACGGCGGCTACACCTTC. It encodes CSADHGHRDGGYTF.